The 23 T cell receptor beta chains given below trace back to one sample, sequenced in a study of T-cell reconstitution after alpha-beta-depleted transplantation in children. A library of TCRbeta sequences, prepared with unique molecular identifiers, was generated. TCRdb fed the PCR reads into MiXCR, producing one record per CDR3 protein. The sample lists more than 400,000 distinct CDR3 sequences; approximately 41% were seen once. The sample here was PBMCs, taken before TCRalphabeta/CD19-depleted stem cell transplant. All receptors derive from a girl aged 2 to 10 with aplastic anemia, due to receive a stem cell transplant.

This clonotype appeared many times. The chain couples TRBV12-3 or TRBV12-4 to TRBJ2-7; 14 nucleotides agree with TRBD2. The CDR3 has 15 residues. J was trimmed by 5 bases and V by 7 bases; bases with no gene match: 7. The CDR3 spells CASTLGLAGADEQYF. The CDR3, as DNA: TGTGCCAGCACCCTGGGACTAGCGGGAGCCGACGAGCAGTACTTC.

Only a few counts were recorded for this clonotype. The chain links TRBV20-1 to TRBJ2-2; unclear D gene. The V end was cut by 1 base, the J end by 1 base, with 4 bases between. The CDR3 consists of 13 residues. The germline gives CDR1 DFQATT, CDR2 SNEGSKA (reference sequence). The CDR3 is CSARALNTGELFF. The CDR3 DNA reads TGCAGTGCTAGAGCCCTGAACACCGGGGAGCTGTTTTTT.

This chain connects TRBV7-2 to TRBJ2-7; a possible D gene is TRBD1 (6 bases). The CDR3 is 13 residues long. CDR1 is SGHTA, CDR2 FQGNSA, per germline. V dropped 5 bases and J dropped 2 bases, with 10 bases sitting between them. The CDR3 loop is CASSPDRPYEQYF. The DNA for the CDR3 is TGTGCCAGCAGCCCCGACAGGCCCTACGAGCAGTACTTC.

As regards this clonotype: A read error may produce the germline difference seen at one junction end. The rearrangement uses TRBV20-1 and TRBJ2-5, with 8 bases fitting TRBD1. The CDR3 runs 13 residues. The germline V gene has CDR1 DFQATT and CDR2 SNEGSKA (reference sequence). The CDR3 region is CSARGPGGETQNF. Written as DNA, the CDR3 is TGCAGTGCTAGAGGCCCAGGGGGCGAGACCCAGAACTTC.

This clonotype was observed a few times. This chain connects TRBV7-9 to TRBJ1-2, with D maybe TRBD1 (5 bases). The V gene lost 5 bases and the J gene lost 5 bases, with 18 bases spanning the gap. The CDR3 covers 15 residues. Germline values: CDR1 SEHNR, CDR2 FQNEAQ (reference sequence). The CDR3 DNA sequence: TGTGCCAGCAGCCTAGGAGGCAGGGACGATTATGGCTACACCTTC. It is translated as CASSLGGRDDYGYTF.

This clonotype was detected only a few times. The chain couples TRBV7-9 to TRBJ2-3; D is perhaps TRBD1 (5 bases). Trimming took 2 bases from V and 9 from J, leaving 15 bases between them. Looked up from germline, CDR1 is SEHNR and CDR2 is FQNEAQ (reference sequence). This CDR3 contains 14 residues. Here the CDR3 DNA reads TGTGCCAGCAGCTTATCTCAGGTTTCAGGGACGCAGTATTTT. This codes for CASSLSQVSGTQYF.

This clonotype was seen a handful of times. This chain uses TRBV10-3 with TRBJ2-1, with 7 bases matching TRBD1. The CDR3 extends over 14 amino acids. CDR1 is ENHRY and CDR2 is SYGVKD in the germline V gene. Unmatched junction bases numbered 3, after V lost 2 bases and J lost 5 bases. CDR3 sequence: CAISEPQGNNEQFF. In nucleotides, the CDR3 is TGTGCCATCAGTGAGCCACAGGGGAACAATGAGCAGTTCTTC.

Here the CDR3 reads CASSYLTTGELFF. The CDR3 coding sequence is TGTGCCAGCAGTTATCTGACAACCGGGGAGCTGTTTTTT. The chain has TRBV6-2 or TRBV6-3 and TRBJ2-2; D is uncertain. The CDR3 is 13 residues long. Trimming removed 3 bases from V and 5 bases from J, with 7 bases in between. CDR1 is MNHEY, CDR2 SVGEGT, per germline.

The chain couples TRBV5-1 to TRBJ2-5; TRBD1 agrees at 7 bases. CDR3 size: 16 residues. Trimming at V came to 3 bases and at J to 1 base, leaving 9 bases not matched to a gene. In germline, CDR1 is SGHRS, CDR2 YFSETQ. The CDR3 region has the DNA TGCGCCAGCAGCTGGAAATCCCCAGGGGGCCAAGAGACCCAGTACTTC. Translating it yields CASSWKSPGGQETQYF.

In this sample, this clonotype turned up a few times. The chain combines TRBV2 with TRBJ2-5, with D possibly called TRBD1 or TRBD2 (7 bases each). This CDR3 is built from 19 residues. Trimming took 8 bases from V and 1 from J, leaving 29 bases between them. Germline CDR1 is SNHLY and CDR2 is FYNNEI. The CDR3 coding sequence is TGTGCCAGCCAGGGGTCGGACAGGTTCTCAAGCGGGGTCCAAGAGACCCAGTACTTC. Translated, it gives CASQGSDRFSSGVQETQYF.

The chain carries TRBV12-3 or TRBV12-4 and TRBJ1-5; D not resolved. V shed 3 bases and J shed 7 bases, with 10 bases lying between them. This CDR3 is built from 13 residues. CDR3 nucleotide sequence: TGTGCCAGCAGTTTTTTGTTATGGCAGCCCCAGCATTTT. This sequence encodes CASSFLLWQPQHF.

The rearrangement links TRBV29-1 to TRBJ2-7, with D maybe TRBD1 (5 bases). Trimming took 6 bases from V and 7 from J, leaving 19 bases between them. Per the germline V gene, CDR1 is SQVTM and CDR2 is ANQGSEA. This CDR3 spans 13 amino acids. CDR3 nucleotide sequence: TGCAGCGTCAATCCAGGGCAGACGGGTGAGCAGTACTTC. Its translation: CSVNPGQTGEQYF.

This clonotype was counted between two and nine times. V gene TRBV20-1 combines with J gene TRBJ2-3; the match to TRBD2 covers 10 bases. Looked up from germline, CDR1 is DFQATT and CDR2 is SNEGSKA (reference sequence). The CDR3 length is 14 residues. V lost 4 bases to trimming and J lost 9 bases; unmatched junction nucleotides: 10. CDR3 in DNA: TGCAGTGCTAATCTTCTAGCGGGAGTAGAGACGCAGTATTTT. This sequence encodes CSANLLAGVETQYF.

CDR3 in amino acids: CAPQAGANTGELFF. CDR3 nucleotide sequence: TGTGCCCCCCAAGCCGGTGCGAACACCGGGGAGCTGTTTTTT. This chain uses TRBV10-3 with TRBJ2-2, with no clear D. Germline V gene sequence: CDR1 ENHRY, CDR2 SYGVKD. V was clipped by 11 bases and J by 0 bases, with 13 bases between them. CDR3 size: 14 residues.

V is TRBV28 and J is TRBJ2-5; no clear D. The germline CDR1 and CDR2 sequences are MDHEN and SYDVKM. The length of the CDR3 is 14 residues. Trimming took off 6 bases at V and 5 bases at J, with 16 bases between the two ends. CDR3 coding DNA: TGTGCCAGCAGCAACCCCTTCTCAAGGGAGACCCAGTACTTC. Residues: CASSNPFSRETQYF.

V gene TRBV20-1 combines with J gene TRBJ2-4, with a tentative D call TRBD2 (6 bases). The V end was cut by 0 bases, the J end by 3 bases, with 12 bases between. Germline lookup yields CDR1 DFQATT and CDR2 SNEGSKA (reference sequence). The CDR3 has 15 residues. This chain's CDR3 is CSARESGTHKNIQYF. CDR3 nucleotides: TGCAGTGCTAGAGAGTCAGGGACTCACAAAAACATTCAGTACTTC.

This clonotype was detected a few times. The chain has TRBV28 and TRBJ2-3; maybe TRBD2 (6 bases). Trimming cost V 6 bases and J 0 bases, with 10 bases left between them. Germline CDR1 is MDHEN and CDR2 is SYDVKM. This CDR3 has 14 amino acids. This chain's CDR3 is CASRLASSTDTQYF. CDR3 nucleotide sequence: TGTGCCAGCAGACTAGCCTCCAGCACAGATACGCAGTATTTT.

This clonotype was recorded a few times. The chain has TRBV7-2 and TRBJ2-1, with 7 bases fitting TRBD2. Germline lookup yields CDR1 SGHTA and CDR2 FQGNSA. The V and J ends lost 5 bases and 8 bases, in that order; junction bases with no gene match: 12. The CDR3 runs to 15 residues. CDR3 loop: CASSRDGGGSDEQFF. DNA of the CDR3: TGTGCCAGCAGCCGAGATGGGGGGGGTTCGGATGAGCAGTTCTTC.

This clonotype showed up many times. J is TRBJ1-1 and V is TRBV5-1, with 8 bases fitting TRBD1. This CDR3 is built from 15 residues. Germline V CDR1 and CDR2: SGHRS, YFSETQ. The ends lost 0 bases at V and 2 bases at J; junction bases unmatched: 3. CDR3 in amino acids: CASSLAGQGNTEAFF. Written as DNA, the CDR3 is TGCGCCAGCAGCTTGGCCGGACAGGGAAACACTGAAGCTTTCTTT.

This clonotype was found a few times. The CDR3 region has the DNA TGTGCCAGCAGCCTACTTAGCGGGTGGTATACGCAGTATTTT. Residues: CASSLLSGWYTQYF. The V call is TRBV3-1, the J call TRBJ2-3; 7 bases map to TRBD2. The germline V gene has CDR1 LGHDT and CDR2 YNNKEL (reference sequence). CDR3 length equals 14 residues. V lost 4 bases and J lost 7; bases outside the gene matches: 8.

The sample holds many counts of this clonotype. CDR3 nucleotides: TGCGCCAGCAGCTTGGTACAGGGTAGGTACACTGAAGCTTTCTTT. It yields the protein CASSLVQGRYTEAFF. The rearrangement uses TRBV5-1 and TRBJ1-1, with D maybe TRBD1 (6 bases). V dropped 0 bases and J dropped 3 bases, with 12 bases sitting between them. The CDR3 contains 15 residues. Germline CDR1 and CDR2: SGHRS and YFSETQ.

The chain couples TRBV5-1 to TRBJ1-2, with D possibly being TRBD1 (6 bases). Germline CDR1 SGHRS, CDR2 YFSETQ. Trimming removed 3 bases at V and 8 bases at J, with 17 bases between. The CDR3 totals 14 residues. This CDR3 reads CASSYEQGGQGYTF. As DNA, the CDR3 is TGCGCCAGCAGCTACGAACAGGGCGGGCAAGGCTACACCTTC.

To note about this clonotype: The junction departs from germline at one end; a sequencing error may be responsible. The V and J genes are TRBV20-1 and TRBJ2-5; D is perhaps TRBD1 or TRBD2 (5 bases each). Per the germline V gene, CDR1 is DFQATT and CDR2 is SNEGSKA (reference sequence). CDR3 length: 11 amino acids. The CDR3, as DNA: TGCAGTGCTGTTGAAGGGGAGACCCACTACTTC. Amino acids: CSAVEGETHYF.